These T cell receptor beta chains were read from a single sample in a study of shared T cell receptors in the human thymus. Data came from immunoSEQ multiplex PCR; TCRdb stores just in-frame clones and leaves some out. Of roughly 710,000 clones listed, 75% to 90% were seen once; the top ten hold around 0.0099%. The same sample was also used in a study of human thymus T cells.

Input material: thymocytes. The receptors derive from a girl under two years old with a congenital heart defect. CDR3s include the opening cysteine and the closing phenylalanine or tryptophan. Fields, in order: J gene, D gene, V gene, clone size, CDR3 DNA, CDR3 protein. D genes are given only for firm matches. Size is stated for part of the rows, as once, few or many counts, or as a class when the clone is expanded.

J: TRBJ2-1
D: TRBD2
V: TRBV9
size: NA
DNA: TGTGCCAGCAGCGAGGGACTAGCGGGGGTCAATGAGCAGTTCTTC
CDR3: CASSEGLAGVNEQFF

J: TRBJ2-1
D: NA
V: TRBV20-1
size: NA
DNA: TGCAGTGCTTTGATTGCGCGCCAATTCTTC
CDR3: CSALIARQFF

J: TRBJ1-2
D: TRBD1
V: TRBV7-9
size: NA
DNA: TGTGCCAGCAGCTTAGGACAACCGGGACAGGGGGAGGATGGCTACACCTTC
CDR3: CASSLGQPGQGEDGYTF

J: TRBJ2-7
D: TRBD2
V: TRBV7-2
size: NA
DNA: TGTGCCAGCAGCTTAAAAGCGGGGGGGACCTACGAGCAGTACTTC
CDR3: CASSLKAGGTYEQYF

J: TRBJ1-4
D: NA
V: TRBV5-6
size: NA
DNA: TGTGCCAGCAGCACTCTTAGTCTGCGGGAAAAACTGTTTTTT
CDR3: CASSTLSLREKLFF

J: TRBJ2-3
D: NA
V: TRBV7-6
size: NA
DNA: TGTGCCAGCAGCTTAGACGGTCCGCGGGGGCCAGGCACAGATACGCAGTATTTT
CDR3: CASSLDGPRGPGTDTQYF

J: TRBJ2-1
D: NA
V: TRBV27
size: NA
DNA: TGTGCCAGCAACCCCATTCCTTACAGTGAGCAGTTCTTC
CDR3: CASNPIPYSEQFF

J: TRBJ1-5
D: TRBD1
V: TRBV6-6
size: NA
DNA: TGTGCCAGCAGCAACTTCTTAACAGGGGGACGCCAGCCCCAGCATTTT
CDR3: CASSNFLTGGRQPQHF

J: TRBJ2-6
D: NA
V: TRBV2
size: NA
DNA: TGTGCCAGCAGTGAAGGGGGCGGAGAACCTCTCCCTGGGGCCAACGTCCTGACTTTC
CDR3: CASSEGGGEPLPGANVLTF

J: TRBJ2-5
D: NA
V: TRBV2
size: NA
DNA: TGTGCCAGCAAGATCGAGGGTGGAGAGACCCAGTACTTC
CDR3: CASKIEGGETQYF

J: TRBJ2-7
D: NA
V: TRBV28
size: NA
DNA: TGTGCCAGCAGCCACTTCAGGTACGAGCAGTACTTC
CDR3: CASSHFRYEQYF

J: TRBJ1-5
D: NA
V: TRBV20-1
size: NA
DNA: TGCCTCTTATGGCCCCAGCATTTT
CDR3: CLLWPQHF

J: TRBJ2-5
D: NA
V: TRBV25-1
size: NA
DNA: TGTGCCAGCAGTGACCCTCTTTCGGGGGGCGGGGAGACCCAGTACTTC
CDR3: CASSDPLSGGGETQYF

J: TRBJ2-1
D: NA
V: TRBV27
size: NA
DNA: TGTGCCAGCAGTAGGTTCTACGAACCCGTGAGGGATGTCAATGAGCAGTTCTTC
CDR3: CASSRFYEPVRDVNEQFF

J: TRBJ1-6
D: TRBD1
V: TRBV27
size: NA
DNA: TGTGCCAGACTTGCGGGACAGAATAATTCACCCCTCCACTTT
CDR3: CARLAGQNNSPLHF

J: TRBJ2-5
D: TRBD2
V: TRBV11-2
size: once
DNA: TGTGCCAGCAGCCTCTTCCTGGGGGGGGACGGGGAGACCCAGTACTTC
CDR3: CASSLFLGGDGETQYF

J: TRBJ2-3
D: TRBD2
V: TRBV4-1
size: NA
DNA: TGCGCCAGCAGCCAAACCTCGACGGGGCGGGGGGGCCGAGATACGCAGTATTTT
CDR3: CASSQTSTGRGGRDTQYF

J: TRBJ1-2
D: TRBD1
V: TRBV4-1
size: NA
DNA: TGCGCCAGCAGCCACATACACAGGGGGCGCTATGGCTACACCTTC
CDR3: CASSHIHRGRYGYTF

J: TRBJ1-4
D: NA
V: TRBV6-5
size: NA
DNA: TGTGCCAGCAGTTCCCCGGGACACAATAATGAAAAACTGTTTTTT
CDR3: CASSSPGHNNEKLFF

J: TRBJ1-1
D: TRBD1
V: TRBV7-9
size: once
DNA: TGTGCCAGCAGCTTGGTAAGGGGGCCGAACACTGAAGCTTTCTTT
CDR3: CASSLVRGPNTEAFF

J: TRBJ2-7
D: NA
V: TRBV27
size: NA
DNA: TGTGCCAGCAGTCGCGATTTCTCCTACGAGCAGTACTTC
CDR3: CASSRDFSYEQYF

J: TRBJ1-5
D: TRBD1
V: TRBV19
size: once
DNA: TGTGCCAGTAGACTGACAGGGGTGGTGGGCAATCAGCCCCAGCATTTT
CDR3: CASRLTGVVGNQPQHF

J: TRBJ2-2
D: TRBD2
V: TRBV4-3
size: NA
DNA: TGCGCCAGCAGCCAAGATGAGGGAGGACTAGAGAACGGGGAGCTGTTTTTT
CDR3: CASSQDEGGLENGELFF

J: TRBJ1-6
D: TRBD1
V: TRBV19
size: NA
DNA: TGTGCCAGTAGTGAAGATCGACAGGGGAGGTCGAATTCACCCCTCCACTTT
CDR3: CASSEDRQGRSNSPLHF

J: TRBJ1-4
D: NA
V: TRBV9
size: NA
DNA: TGTGCCAGCAGCGTAGCGGACGAGACGCGGGCGAGTGCAACTAATGAAAAACTGTTTTTT
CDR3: CASSVADETRASATNEKLFF

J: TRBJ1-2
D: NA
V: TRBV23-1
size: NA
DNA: TGCGCCAGCAGTCACCCTTATCCCGACAGTTCTCCCTATGGCTACACCTTC
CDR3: CASSHPYPDSSPYGYTF

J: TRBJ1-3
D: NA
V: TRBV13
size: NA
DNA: TGTGCCAGCAGCTTAGTTCAGGGTAGAACTGGAAACACCATATATTTT
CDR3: CASSLVQGRTGNTIYF

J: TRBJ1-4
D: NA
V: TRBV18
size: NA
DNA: TGTGCCAGCTCAGGCAGATTTGCAACTAATGAAAAACTGTTTTTT
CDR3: CASSGRFATNEKLFF

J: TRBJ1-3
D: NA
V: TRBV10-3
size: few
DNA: TGTGCCATCAGTGAGTCGACTTACTACTCTGGAAACACCATATATTTT
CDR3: CAISESTYYSGNTIYF

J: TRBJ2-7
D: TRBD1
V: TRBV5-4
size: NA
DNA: TGTGCCAGCAGTTCAAATACAGGGGTTACCTACGAGCAGTACTTC
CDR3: CASSSNTGVTYEQYF

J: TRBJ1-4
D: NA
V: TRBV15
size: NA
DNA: TGTGCCACTTGGGAGAAGGGCCGGGGAGAAAAACTGTTTTTT
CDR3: CATWEKGRGEKLFF

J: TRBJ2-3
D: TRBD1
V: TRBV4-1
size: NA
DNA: TGCGCCAGCAGCCAACTAACAGGGGGAACAGATACGCAGTATTTT
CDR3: CASSQLTGGTDTQYF

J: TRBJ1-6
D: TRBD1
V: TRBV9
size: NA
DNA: TGTGCCAGCAGCGCCGGGGACAGGGAAATTTATAATTCACCCCTCCACTTT
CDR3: CASSAGDREIYNSPLHF

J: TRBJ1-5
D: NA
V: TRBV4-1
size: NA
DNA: TGCGCCAGCAGCCAAGAGGTGGAGGGCAGAGTCAATCAGCCCCAGCATTTT
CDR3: CASSQEVEGRVNQPQHF

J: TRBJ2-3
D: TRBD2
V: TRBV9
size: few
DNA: TGTGCCAGCAGCGTAGGGGGGGGGACGAGCGGTACAGATACGCAGTATTTT
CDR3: CASSVGGGTSGTDTQYF

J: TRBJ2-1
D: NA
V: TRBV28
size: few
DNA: TGTGCCAGCAGGCTTCAGATGCGGGGCCATGAGCAGTTCTTC
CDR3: CASRLQMRGHEQFF

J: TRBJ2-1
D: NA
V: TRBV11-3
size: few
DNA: TGTGCCAGCAGCTTAGAGTCCGGTGAGCAGTTCTTC
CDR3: CASSLESGEQFF

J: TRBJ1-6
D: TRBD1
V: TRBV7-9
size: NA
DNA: TGTGCCAGCAGCTCAAGACAGGGAGGCGATTCACCCCTCCACTTT
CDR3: CASSSRQGGDSPLHF

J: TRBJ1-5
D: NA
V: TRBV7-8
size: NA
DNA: TGTGCCAGCAGCGACAGTGAAGATCAGCCCCAGCATTTT
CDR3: CASSDSEDQPQHF

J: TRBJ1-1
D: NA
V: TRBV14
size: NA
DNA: TGTGCCAGCAGCCAAGCAGGGAAAAACACTGAAGCTTTCTTT
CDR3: CASSQAGKNTEAFF

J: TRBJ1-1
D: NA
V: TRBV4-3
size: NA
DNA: TGCGCCAGCAGCCAAGATCCGGGGGGGACCACTGAAGCTTTCTTT
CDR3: CASSQDPGGTTEAFF

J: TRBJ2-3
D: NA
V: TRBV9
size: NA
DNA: TGTGCCAGCAGCGTAGAAGGTTGCGGGGGCCTCACTAGCACAGATACGCAGTATTTT
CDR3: CASSVEGCGGLTSTDTQYF

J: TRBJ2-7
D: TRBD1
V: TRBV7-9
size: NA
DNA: TGTGCCAGCAGCTTAGCTGACGGGACAGCCTACGAGCAGTACTTC
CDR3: CASSLADGTAYEQYF

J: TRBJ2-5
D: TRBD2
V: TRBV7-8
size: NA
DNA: TGTGCCAGCAGATGGAGTGGCGGGGGGGCAGGGTCGGAGACCCAGTACTTC
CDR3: CASRWSGGGAGSETQYF

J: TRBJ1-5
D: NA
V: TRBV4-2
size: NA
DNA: TGTGCCAGCAGCCAAGTCTGGGGCAGGGATAGCAATCAGCCCCAGCATTTT
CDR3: CASSQVWGRDSNQPQHF

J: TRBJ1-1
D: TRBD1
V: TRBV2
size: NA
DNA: TGTGCCAGCAGTGAAGCGGCAGGGGGCGTCAAGGCTTTCTTT
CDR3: CASSEAAGGVKAFF

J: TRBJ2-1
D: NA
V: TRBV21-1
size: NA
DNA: TGTGCCAGCAGCAAAGCCCCGGGACTAGCGGGGGGGAAAGGAGAGCAGTTCTTC
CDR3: CASSKAPGLAGGKGEQFF

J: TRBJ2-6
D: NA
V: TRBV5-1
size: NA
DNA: TGCGCCAGCACCGCTTCAGCGCATAGCTCTGGGGCCAACGTCCTGACTTTC
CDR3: CASTASAHSSGANVLTF